This is a list of T cell receptor beta chains from one sample in a study of preoperative IRX-2 immunotherapy in early breast cancer. TCRdb's table, derived via immunoSEQ multiplex PCR, lists solely in-frame clones and lacks some. The table lists about 98,000 clones, roughly 89% of them singletons. The source was tumor tissue, collected after IRX-2 immunotherapy. The receptors were gathered from a human donor with breast cancer. The CDR3 runs from the conserved cysteine through the conserved F or W. The D gene is left open where the match is weak. Expanded clones are given a class, and other clones once, few, many or no size at all.

v_gene	abundance	d_gene	len	j_gene	CDR3nt	CDR3aa
TRBV28	.	TRBD2	14	TRBJ2-7	TGTGCCAGTCGAGGTAGCGGGAGTAGCTACGAGCAGTACTTC	CASRGSGSSYEQYF
TRBV9	.	.	15	TRBJ2-1	TGTGCCAGCAGCGTCGGACTGGGAGGTTACAATGAGCAGTTCTTC	CASSVGLGGYNEQFF
TRBV6-8	.	.	15	TRBJ1-3	TGTGCCAGCAGCCCTTGGGCATCCGGGAGAAACACCATATATTTT	CASSPWASGRNTIYF
TRBV10-3	.	TRBD1	17	TRBJ2-1	TGTGCCATCAGTGAGTCTCCGGGACAGGGTTCCCACAATGAGCAGTTCTTC	CAISESPGQGSHNEQFF
TRBV19	.	TRBD2	17	TRBJ2-1	TGTGCCAGTAGTATCTCCCTCGGACTAGCGGGGGGCGATGAGCAGTTCTTC	CASSISLGLAGGDEQFF
TRBV7-6	.	.	15	TRBJ2-7	TGTGCCAGCAGCTTAGGTGTAGGACCTGTGTACGAGCAGTACTTC	CASSLGVGPVYEQYF
TRBV6-8	.	TRBD2	14	TRBJ2-3	TGTGCCATCAGAGGGCGGGAGGAGGCAGATACGCAGTATTTT	CAIRGREEADTQYF
TRBV28	.	.	17	TRBJ2-6	TGTGCCAGCAGGGAAAGAAACAGGCGCTCTGGGGCCAACGTCCTGACTTTC	CASRERNRRSGANVLTF
TRBV5-1	once	.	14	TRBJ1-1	TGCGCCAGCAGCTTTGGGGGGGTGAACACTGAAGCTTTCTTT	CASSFGGVNTEAFF
TRBV5-1	.	.	14	TRBJ2-7	TGCGCCAGCAGCCTTTGGGCGGAGGGTCGCGAGCAGTACTTC	CASSLWAEGREQYF
TRBV11-3	.	TRBD2	14	TRBJ2-7	TGTGCCAGCAGCTTAGTGCGGGAGCCCTACGAGCAGTACTTC	CASSLVREPYEQYF
TRBV30	.	.	13	TRBJ1-3	TGTGCCTGGAGTGTAGGGTGGGGAAACACCATATATTTT	CAWSVGWGNTIYF
TRBV6-8	few	.	14	TRBJ1-5	TGTGCCAGCAGTCGCGCAGATAGCAATCAGCCCCAGCATTTT	CASSRADSNQPQHF
TRBV19	.	.	17	TRBJ2-4	TGTGCCAGTAGTGGTCTGTCGGGGGATGGTACCAAAAACATTCAGTACTTC	CASSGLSGDGTKNIQYF
TRBV6-8	.	.	14	TRBJ1-5	TGTGCCAGCAAGATGACGCGGGTCGATCAGCCCCAGCATTTT	CASKMTRVDQPQHF
TRBV6-8	few	.	16	TRBJ1-2	TGTGCCAGCAGTTTCGGCAGGCACGCATTTAACTATGGCTACACCTTC	CASSFGRHAFNYGYTF
TRBV5-1	.	TRBD1	14	TRBJ1-2	TGCGCCAGCAGCTTGGAAACAGGGGAATATGGCTACACCTTC	CASSLETGEYGYTF
TRBV19	.	.	12	TRBJ1-2	TGTGCCAGTACCGCGACAGGAAGTGGCTACACCTTC	CASTATGSGYTF
TRBV15	.	.	14	TRBJ1-5	TGTGCCACCAGGAACGGGGGGTTTGGGCAGCCCCAGCATTTT	CATRNGGFGQPQHF